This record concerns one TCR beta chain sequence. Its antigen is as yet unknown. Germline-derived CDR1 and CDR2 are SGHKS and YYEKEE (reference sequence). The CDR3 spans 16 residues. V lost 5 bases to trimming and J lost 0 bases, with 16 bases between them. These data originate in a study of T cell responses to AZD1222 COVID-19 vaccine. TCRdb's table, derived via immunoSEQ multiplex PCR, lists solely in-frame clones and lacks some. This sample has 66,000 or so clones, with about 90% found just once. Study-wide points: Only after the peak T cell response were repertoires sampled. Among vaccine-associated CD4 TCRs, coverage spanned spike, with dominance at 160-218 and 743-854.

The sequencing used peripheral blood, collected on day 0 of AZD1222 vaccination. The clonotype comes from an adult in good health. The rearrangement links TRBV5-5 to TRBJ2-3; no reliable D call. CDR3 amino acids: CASRLSGTFSTDTQYF. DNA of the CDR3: TGTGCCAGCAGGTTGTCCGGAACGTTTAGCACAGATACGCAGTATTTT.